A single sample is the source of the 4 T cell receptor beta chains below, sequenced in a study of T cell responses to AZD1222 COVID-19 vaccine. Method: immunoSEQ multiplex PCR; TCRdb's copy keeps in-frame clones and lacks some. Of 100,000 or so clones in the sample, approximately 89% were seen once. The sample here was peripheral blood, taken 28 days after the second AZD1222 dose. The source of these receptors is an adult who received the AZD1222 COVID-19 vaccine.

The rearrangement uses TRBV27 and TRBJ1-1; no reliable D call. CDR1 is MNHEY, CDR2 SMNVEV, per germline (reference sequence). This CDR3 spans 15 amino acids. V was trimmed by 6 bases and J by 4 bases, leaving 18 bases between them. The DNA of the CDR3 is TGTGCCAGCAGCCTCAGTAGCGGCTTAGCCACTGAAGCTTTCTTT. Its translation is CASSLSSGLATEAFF.

This rearrangement joins TRBV19 to TRBJ2-7; D gene unclear. CDR3 size: 14 residues. The germline gives CDR1 LNHDA, CDR2 SQIVND (reference sequence). V was trimmed by 5 bases and J by 6 bases, leaving 17 bases between them. The CDR3: CASSSTRNAAEQYF. The CDR3 DNA is TGTGCCAGTAGTTCGACCCGGAACGCGGCCGAGCAGTACTTC.

The chain joins TRBV7-3 to TRBJ2-2; D uncertain. From germline, CDR1 is SGHTA and CDR2 FQGTGA. The CDR3 consists of 14 residues. The V end lost 3 bases, the J end lost 0 bases, and 5 bases lay between the germline ends. This chain's CDR3 is CASSFSPNTGELFF. The CDR3 DNA reads TGTGCCAGCAGCTTTAGTCCGAACACCGGGGAGCTGTTTTTT.

A single count supports this clone. The J gene is TRBJ1-2, the V gene TRBV15; maybe TRBD1 (6 bases). Germline V gives CDR1 LNHNV, CDR2 YYDKDF (reference sequence). The CDR3 has 18 amino acids. Trimming left V 7 bases short and J 5 bases short, with 29 bases between. The CDR3 DNA reads as TGTGCCACCACCATACGGGGGCAGGGGACACGTGTTGCGTATGGCTACACCTTC. This translates into CATTIRGQGTRVAYGYTF.